This T cell receptor beta chain was sequenced for a study of blood T cell repertoires in COVID-19. The junction had 6 bases not matched to a gene; V was cut back by 5 bases and J by 6 bases. Looked up from germline, CDR1 is SGHTA and CDR2 is FQGNSA. The CDR3 has 14 residues. Clones were read by immunoSEQ multiplex PCR, and TCRdb kept only the in-frame ones, dropping some. The profile shows fewer than 400,000 clones, approximately 88% of them singletons. This TCR was sampled from a man aged 55 to 69 who had recovered from COVID-19. This chain joins TRBV7-2 and TRBJ2-2; 7 bases fit TRBD1. The sequenced sample consisted of PBMCs or T cells enriched from blood (not recorded which). The CDR3 nucleotides are TGTGCCAGCAGCCCCCGACAGGGAGCCGGGGAGCTGTTTTTT. This gives the protein CASSPRQGAGELFF.